This record covers a single T cell receptor beta chain. Germline CDR1 SEHNR, CDR2 FQNEAQ (reference sequence). The CDR3 is 13 amino acids. The V gene end was trimmed by 5 bases and the J gene end by 4 bases; junction bases not matched to a gene: 4. The data were taken from a study of blood T cell repertoires in COVID-19. The repertoire was sequenced with immunoSEQ multiplex PCR; TCRdb's copy has only in-frame clones and lacks some. The repertoire holds approximately 150,000 clones, roughly 84% seen once, with 7% to 9.5% in the top ten. The genes are TRBV7-9 and TRBJ1-2; 7 nucleotides align to TRBD1. The sequencing sample was made of peripheral blood. The clonotype comes from a man younger than 40 with COVID-19, enrolled during active disease. The CDR3 coding sequence is TGTGCCAGCAGCCCGACAGGGTTCTATGGCTACACCTTC. Protein sequence: CASSPTGFYGYTF.